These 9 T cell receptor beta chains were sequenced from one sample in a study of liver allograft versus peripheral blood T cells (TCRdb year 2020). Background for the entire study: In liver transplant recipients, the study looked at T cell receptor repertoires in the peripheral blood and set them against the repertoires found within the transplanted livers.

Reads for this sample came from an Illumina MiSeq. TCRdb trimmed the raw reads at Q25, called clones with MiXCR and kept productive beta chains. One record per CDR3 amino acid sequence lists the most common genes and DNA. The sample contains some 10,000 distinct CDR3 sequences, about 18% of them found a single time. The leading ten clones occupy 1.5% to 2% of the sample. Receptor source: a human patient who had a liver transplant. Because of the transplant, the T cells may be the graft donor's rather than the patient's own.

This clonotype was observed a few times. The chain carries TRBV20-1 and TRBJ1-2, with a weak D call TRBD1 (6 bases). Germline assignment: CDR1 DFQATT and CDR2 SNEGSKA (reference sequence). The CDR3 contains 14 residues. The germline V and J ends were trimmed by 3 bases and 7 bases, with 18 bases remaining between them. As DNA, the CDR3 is TGCAGTGCTAGGGCGGCCGCGGGGGCGGGTGGCTACACCTTC. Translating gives CSARAAAGAGGYTF.

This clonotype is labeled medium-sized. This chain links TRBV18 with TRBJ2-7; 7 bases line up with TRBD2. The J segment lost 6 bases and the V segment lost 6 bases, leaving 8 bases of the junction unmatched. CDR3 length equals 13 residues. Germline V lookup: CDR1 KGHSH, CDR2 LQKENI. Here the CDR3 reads CASSRVERGEQYF. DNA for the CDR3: TGTGCCAGCTCGAGGGTGGAGCGGGGCGAGCAGTACTTC.

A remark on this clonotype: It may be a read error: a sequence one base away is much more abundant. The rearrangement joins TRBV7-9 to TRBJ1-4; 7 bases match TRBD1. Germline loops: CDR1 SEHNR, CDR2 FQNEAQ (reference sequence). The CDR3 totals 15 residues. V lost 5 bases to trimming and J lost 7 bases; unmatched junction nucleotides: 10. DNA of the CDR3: TGTGCCAGCAGCGAGGGACAGCTCCTTATTGAAAAACTGTTTTTT. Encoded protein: CASSEGQLLIEKLFF.

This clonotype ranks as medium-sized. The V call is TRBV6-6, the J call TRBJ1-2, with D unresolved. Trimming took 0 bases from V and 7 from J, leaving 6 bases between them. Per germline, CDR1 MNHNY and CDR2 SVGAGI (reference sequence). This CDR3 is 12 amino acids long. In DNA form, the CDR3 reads TGTGCCAGCAGTTACTCGACAACTGGCTACACCTTC. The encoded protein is CASSYSTTGYTF.

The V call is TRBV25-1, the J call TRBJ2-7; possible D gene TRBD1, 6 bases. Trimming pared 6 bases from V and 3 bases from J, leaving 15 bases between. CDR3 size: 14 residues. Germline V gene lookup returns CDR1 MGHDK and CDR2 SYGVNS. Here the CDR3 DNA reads TGTGCCAGCAGGCCAACAGGGAACGTCTACGAGCAGTACTTC. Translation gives CASRPTGNVYEQYF.

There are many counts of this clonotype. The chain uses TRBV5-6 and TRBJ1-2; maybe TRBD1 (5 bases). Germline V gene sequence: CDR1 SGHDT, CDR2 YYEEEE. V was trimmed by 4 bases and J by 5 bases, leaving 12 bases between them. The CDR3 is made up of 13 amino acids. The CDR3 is CASSEGLQYGYTF. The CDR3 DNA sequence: TGTGCCAGCAGCGAGGGACTGCAATATGGCTACACCTTC.

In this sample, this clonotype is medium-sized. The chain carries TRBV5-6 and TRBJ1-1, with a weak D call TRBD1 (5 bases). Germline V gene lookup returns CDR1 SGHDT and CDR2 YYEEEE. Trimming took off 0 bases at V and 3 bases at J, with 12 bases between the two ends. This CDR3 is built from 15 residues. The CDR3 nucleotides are TGTGCCAGCAGCTTGGGTGGGGCCGGGGACACTGAAGCTTTCTTT. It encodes CASSLGGAGDTEAFF.

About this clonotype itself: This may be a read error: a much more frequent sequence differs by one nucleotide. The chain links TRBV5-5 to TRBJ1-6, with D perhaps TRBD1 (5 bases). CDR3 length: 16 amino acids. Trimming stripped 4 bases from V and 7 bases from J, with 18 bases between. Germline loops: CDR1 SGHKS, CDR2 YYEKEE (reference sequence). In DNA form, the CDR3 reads TGTGCCAGCAGCCGCGGACCAAAAGGGACCAATTCACCCCTCCACTTT. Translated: CASSRGPKGTNSPLHF.

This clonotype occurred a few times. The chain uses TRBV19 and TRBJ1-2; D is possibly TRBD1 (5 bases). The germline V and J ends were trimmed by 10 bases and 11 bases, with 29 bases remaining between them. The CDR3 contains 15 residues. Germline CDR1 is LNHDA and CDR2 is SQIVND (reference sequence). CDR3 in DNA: TGTGCCACTATGGCCCTAAACCGGGACGGATCCCTTTACACCTTC. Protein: CATMALNRDGSLYTF.